Listed below are T cell receptor beta chains from one sample, sequenced in a study of long-term antiretroviral therapy in people with HIV. Assay: immunoSEQ multiplex PCR; the TCRdb copy retains only in-frame clones and omits some. The repertoire holds around 26,000 clones, with about 80% as singletons. Specimen: unsorted PBMCs, collected 1.1 years before starting antiretroviral therapy. Receptors were obtained from a woman between 40 and 55 years old with HIV. Both conserved end residues are part of each CDR3. Each record gives: clone size, V gene, D gene, J gene, CDR3 protein, CDR3 DNA. D genes are given only for firm matches. Clone size is shown for a subset of rows, as once, few, many or a class of expanded clone.

clone size: .
V gene: TRBV28
D gene: TRBD2
J gene: TRBJ2-3
CDR3 protein: CASSHRRERTDTQYF
CDR3 DNA: TGTGCCAGCAGCCACCGGCGGGAGAGGACAGATACGCAGTATTTT

clone size: .
V gene: TRBV11-2
D gene: .
J gene: TRBJ2-5
CDR3 protein: CASTKSYQETQYF
CDR3 DNA: TGTGCCAGCACCAAGTCGTACCAAGAGACCCAGTACTTC

clone size: few
V gene: TRBV19
D gene: .
J gene: TRBJ1-5
CDR3 protein: CASSMGNNQPQHF
CDR3 DNA: TGTGCCAGTAGTATGGGTAACAATCAGCCCCAGCATTTT

clone size: .
V gene: TRBV5-1
D gene: .
J gene: TRBJ2-3
CDR3 protein: CASSFQPPPDTQYF
CDR3 DNA: TGCGCCAGCAGCTTCCAACCTCCCCCAGATACGCAGTATTTT

clone size: .
V gene: TRBV10-2
D gene: .
J gene: TRBJ1-1
CDR3 protein: CASSEWSTVNTEAFF
CDR3 DNA: TGCGCCAGCAGTGAGTGGTCCACAGTGAACACTGAAGCTTTCTTT

clone size: .
V gene: TRBV5-1
D gene: .
J gene: TRBJ2-7
CDR3 protein: CASSPTSSYEQYF
CDR3 DNA: TGCGCCAGCAGCCCGACAAGCTCCTACGAGCAGTACTTC

clone size: .
V gene: TRBV6-1
D gene: TRBD1
J gene: TRBJ1-5
CDR3 protein: CASRDGQAVNQPQHF
CDR3 DNA: TGTGCCAGCAGGGATGGACAGGCGGTCAATCAGCCCCAGCATTTT

clone size: few
V gene: TRBV6-1
D gene: .
J gene: TRBJ1-1
CDR3 protein: CATSSRGRSEAFF
CDR3 DNA: TGTGCCACCAGTTCGAGGGGTCGGAGTGAAGCTTTCTTT

clone size: .
V gene: TRBV14
D gene: TRBD2
J gene: TRBJ2-2
CDR3 protein: CASSPIAGGLTGELFF
CDR3 DNA: TGTGCCAGCAGCCCTATAGCGGGGGGGCTGACCGGGGAGCTGTTTTTT

clone size: few
V gene: TRBV19
D gene: .
J gene: TRBJ1-2
CDR3 protein: CATTGGLNYGYTF
CDR3 DNA: TGTGCCACTACGGGAGGCCTAAACTATGGCTACACCTTC

clone size: few
V gene: TRBV5-1
D gene: .
J gene: TRBJ1-3
CDR3 protein: CASSLGILGRDTIYF
CDR3 DNA: TGCGCCAGCAGCTTGGGGATCCTGGGAAGGGACACCATATATTTT

clone size: few
V gene: TRBV27
D gene: .
J gene: TRBJ1-1
CDR3 protein: CASSLLTGVEAFF
CDR3 DNA: TGTGCCAGCAGTTTACTCACAGGAGTTGAAGCTTTCTTT

clone size: .
V gene: TRBV18
D gene: .
J gene: TRBJ1-5
CDR3 protein: CASSPKGNSNQPQHF
CDR3 DNA: TGTGCCAGCTCACCAAAAGGGAATAGCAATCAGCCCCAGCATTTT

clone size: few
V gene: TRBV7-9
D gene: TRBD2
J gene: TRBJ2-3
CDR3 protein: CASSPRRGGSDTQYF
CDR3 DNA: TGTGCCAGCAGCCCTCGGCGGGGGGGCTCAGATACGCAGTATTTT

clone size: .
V gene: TRBV6-5
D gene: .
J gene: TRBJ2-2
CDR3 protein: CASWGGGELFF
CDR3 DNA: TGTGCCAGCTGGGGAGGCGGGGAGCTGTTTTTT